This T cell receptor beta chain was recorded in a study of blood T cell repertoires in COVID-19 (dated by TCRdb to about 2020). Turning to the overall study: Samples from collaborators originated in the United States, Italy and Spain and spanned both the acute and convalescent phases of COVID-19. The sample metadata nearly always contained a de-identified subject ID, COVID-19 status, age in years and sex. The dataset comprised deeply sampled blood TCRbeta repertoires from subjects exposed to, actively infected with, or recovered from COVID-19. Where available, HLA class I and class II types were obtained from metadata supplied by the sample provider rather than from assay-based typing. The repertoires were released in a freely available public database intended as a resource for research on the immune response to SARS-CoV-2. The prospective study material was composed of cDNA or gDNA derived from T cells, B-cell-depleted T cells, or PBMCs. Samples were obtained from the ongoing ImmuneRACE study (first 160 participants) and from about 1,300 subjects provided by 6 global collaborators. Points the paper makes about the study in general: The amount of clinical and demographic metadata varied by source and participant and was provided uncurated.

About this clone itself: Its cognate antigen has yet to be identified. No much larger clone is present one base from it, and per-base qualities are unavailable.

Collaborating institutions collected whole blood in K2EDTA tubes following their own protocols. Collaborator samples were shipped for TCRbeta analysis as frozen whole blood, isolated PBMCs, or DNA extracted from either sample type. TCRbeta CDR3 regions were amplified from genomic DNA using the immunoSEQ Assay, a bias-controlled multiplex PCR. Per the source publication's procedure: Within the assay, amplification of reference gene primers was used to estimate how many nucleated cells each sample contained. To quantify the absolute abundance of each unique TCRbeta CDR3 rearrangement, sequence reads were collapsed and filtered. For each sample, productive Simpson clonality was calculated as the square root of Simpson's diversity index across productive rearrangements. TCRdb's version of the immuneACCESS table is confined to in-frame rearrangements and falls short of the full clone set. An unresolved V gene accounts for under half of the shortfall where checked; the remainder is of unknown origin. V and J calls plus clone size are reproduced from that table; the DNA served to infer D and trimming. The sample profile shows roughly 250,000 clones; roughly four fifths of them were found once. The top ten clones comprise around 12% of the sample.

Clipping removes 2 bases from V and 9 bases from J, with 4 as the unmatched junction base count. The CDR3 runs 13 residues from the cysteine to the phenylalanine. The DNA shown is the 39-base CDR3, in frame from base 1. Based on the germline V gene, the CDR1 and CDR2 sequences are SGHTA and FQGNSA. The receptor comes from a woman aged 55-75 years with active or convalescent COVID-19. Sequencing was done on a sample of peripheral blood. The chain uses TRBV7-2 and TRBJ2-1; 7 bases in between match TRBD1. The CDR3 has the sequence CASSLKGGFEQFF. The nucleotide sequence is given as TGTGCCAGCAGCTTAAAAGGGGGCTTTGAGCAGTTCTTC.